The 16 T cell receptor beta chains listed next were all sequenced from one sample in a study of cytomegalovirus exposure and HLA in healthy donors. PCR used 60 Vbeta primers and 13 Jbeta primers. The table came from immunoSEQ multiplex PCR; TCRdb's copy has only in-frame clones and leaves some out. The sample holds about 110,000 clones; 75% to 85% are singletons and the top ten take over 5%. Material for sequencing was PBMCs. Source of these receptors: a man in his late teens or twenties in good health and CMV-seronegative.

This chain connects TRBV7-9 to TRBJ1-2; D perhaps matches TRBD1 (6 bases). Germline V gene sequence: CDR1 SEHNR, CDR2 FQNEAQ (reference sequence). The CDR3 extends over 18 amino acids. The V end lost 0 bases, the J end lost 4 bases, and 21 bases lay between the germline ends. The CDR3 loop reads CASSLAPSHRDAGYGYTF. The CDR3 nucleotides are TGTGCCAGCAGCTTAGCGCCCAGCCACAGGGATGCGGGCTATGGCTACACCTTC.

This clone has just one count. The CDR3 loop is CASSLERGEKLFF. The CDR3 DNA reads as TGTGCCAGCAGCTTGGAACGGGGTGAAAAACTGTTTTTT. The chain combines TRBV4-2 with TRBJ1-4, with D unresolved. Germline V CDR1 and CDR2: LGHNA, YNFKEQ. Between the trimmed V and J ends, which lost 5 bases and 7 bases, there was a span of 11 bases. CDR3 length equals 13 residues.

The CDR3 here is CASSLGWREQSDEQYF. CDR3 sequence (DNA): TGTGCCAGCAGCTTAGGGTGGCGGGAGCAATCGGACGAGCAGTACTTC. The chain has TRBV11-3 and TRBJ2-7, with 7 bases aligning to TRBD2. Germline CDR1 SGHNT, CDR2 YENEEA. The CDR3 totals 16 residues. Unmatched junction bases numbered 11, after V lost 1 base and J lost 5 bases.

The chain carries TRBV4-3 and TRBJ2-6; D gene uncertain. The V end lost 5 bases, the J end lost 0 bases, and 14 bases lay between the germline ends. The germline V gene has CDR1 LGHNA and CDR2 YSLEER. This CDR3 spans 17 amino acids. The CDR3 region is CASSSGLVFSGANVLTF. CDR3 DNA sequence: TGCGCCAGCAGCTCCGGGTTAGTCTTCTCTGGGGCCAACGTCCTGACTTTC.

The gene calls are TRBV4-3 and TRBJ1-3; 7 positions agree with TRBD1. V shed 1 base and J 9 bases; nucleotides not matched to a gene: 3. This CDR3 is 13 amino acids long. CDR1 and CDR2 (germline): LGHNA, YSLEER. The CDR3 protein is CASSQVTGVTIYF. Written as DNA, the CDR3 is TGCGCCAGCAGCCAAGTTACAGGGGTCACCATATATTTT.

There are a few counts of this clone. The CDR3 sequence is CASSDSNSGSGIQYF. The CDR3 coding sequence is TGTGCCAGCAGTGACTCGAATAGCGGGAGCGGCATTCAGTACTTC. V is TRBV6-4 and J is TRBJ2-4, with 9 bases identical to TRBD2. CDR1 is MRHNA and CDR2 is SNTAGT in the germline V gene. The CDR3 runs 15 residues. Trimming cost V 0 bases and J 9 bases; bases outside gene matches: 6.

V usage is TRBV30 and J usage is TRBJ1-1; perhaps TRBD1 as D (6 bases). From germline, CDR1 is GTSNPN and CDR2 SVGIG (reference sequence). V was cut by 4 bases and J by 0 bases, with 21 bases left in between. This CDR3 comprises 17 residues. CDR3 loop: CAWTSPGPGTMNTEAFF. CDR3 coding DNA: TGTGCCTGGACCTCTCCGGGACCAGGGACAATGAACACTGAAGCTTTCTTT.

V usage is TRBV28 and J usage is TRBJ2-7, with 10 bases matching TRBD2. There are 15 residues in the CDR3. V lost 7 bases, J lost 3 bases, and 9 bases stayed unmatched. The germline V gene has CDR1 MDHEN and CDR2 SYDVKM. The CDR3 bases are TGTGCCAGCAACAGTAGCGGGAGGCGCTTCTACGAGCAGTACTTC. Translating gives CASNSSGRRFYEQYF.

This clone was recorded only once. The CDR3 protein is CASTWGATNEKLFF. The CDR3 DNA is TGTGCCAGTACATGGGGAGCAACTAATGAAAAACTGTTTTTT. V usage is TRBV19 and J usage is TRBJ1-4; no reliable D call. Germline loops: CDR1 LNHDA, CDR2 SQIVND (reference sequence). CDR3 size: 14 residues. V gave up 7 bases and J gave up 0 bases, with 9 bases separating them.

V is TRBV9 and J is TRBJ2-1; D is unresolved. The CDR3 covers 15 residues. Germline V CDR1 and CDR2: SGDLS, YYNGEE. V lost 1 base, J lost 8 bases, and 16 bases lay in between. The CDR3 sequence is CASSVRWQAMDEQFF. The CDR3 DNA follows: TGTGCCAGCAGCGTAAGGTGGCAGGCCATGGATGAGCAGTTCTTC.

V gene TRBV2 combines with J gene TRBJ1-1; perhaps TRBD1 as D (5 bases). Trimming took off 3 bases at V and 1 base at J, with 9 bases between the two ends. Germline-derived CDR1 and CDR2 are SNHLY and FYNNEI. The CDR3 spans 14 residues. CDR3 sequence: CASSEGGTNTEAFF. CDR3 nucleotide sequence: TGTGCCAGCAGTGAGGGGGGGACGAACACTGAAGCTTTCTTT. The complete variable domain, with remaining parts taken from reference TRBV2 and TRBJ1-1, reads EPEVTQTPSHQVTQMGQEVILRCVPISNHLYFYWYRQILGQKVEFLVSFYNNEISEKSEIFDDQFSVERPDGSNFTLKIRSTKLEDSAMYFCASSEGGTNTEAFFGQGTRLTVV.

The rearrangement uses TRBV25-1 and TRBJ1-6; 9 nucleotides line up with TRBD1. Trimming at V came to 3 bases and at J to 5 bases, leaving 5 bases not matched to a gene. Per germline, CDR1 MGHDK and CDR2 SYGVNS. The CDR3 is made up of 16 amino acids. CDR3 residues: CASSDPWTGDNSPLHF. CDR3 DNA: TGTGCCAGCAGTGACCCATGGACAGGGGATAATTCACCCCTCCACTTT.

The CDR3 DNA reads TGTGCCAGCAGTCTCCCCCCCGGGACAGGGAGGGCCGATGAGCAGTTCTTC. Translating it yields CASSLPPGTGRADEQFF. The chain uses TRBV27 and TRBJ2-1, with 9 positions matching TRBD1. Germline loops: CDR1 MNHEY, CDR2 SMNVEV (reference sequence). The CDR3 consists of 17 residues. V was pared by 5 bases and J by 8 bases, with 16 bases of the junction left unmatched.

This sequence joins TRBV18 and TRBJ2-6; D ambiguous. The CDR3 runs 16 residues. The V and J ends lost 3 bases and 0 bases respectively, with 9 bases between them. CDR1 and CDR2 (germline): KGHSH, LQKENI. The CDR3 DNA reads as TGTGCCAGCTCACCCAGTCCCAGCTCTGGGGCCAACGTCCTGACTTTC. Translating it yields CASSPSPSSGANVLTF. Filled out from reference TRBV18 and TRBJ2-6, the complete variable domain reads NAGVMQNPRHLVRRRGQEARLRCSPMKGHSHVYWYRQLPEEGLKFMVYLQKENIIDESGMPKERFSAEFPKEGPSILRIQQVVRGDSAAYFCASSPSPSSGANVLTFGAGSRLTVL.

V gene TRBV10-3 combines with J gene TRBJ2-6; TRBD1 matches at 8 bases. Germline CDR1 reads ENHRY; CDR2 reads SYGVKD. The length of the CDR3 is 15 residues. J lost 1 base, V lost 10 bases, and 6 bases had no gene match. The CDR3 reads CATQGAQSGANVLTF. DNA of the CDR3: TGTGCCACCCAGGGGGCTCAATCTGGGGCCAACGTCCTGACTTTC.

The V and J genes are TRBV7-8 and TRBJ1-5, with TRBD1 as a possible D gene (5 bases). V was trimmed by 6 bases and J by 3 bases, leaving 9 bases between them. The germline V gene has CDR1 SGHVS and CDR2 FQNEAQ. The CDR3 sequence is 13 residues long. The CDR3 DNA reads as TGTGCCAGCAGTCAGGGTAACAATCAGCCCCAGCATTTT. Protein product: CASSQGNNQPQHF.